This TCR beta chain originates from a study of blood T cell repertoires in COVID-19. About the study: Material from acute and convalescent COVID-19 was sourced from the United States, Italy and Spain. T cells, B-cell-depleted T cells, or PBMCs provided the cDNA or gDNA that served as material.

The table lists this clone with a count of one. CDR3 length: 14 residues. V was pared by 0 bases and J by 7 bases, with 10 bases between. Germline values: CDR1 SGDLS, CDR2 YYNGEE. The authors' processing: Scientists estimated how many nucleated cells there were by amplifying reference gene primers. TCRdb's table, derived via immunoSEQ multiplex PCR, lists solely in-frame clones and lacks some. Clonal size and the V and J genes are those of that table, whereas D and trimming came from the DNA. The sample holds around 260,000 clones, over 75% seen once. The chain has TRBV9 and TRBJ2-2; the D gene is possibly TRBD2 (6 bases). Sequenced: peripheral blood. The clonotype comes from a human donor in a cohort sampled during active COVID-19. The DNA of the CDR3 is TGTGCCAGCAGCGTAGCGGGAGATTTCGGGGAGCTGTTTTTT. Translating it yields CASSVAGDFGELFF.